These 9 T cell receptor beta chains came from one sample sequenced in a study of CD8 T cells in Susac syndrome. RNA totalling roughly 0.45 to 1 ug underwent reverse transcription with random hexamers. TCRdb re-called the immunoSEQ multiplex PCR reads with MiXCR, one entry per CDR3 protein. The table records 180,000 or so distinct CDR3 sequences, approximately 95% of them present only once. The sample taken for sequencing was CD4+ T cells from PBMCs. These TCRs come from a human donor with multiple sclerosis.

The chain joins TRBV7-9 to TRBJ2-7; D remains ambiguous. V was cut by 1 base and J by 5 bases, with 12 bases left in between. CDR1 is SEHNR and CDR2 is FQNEAQ in the germline V gene (reference sequence). The CDR3 loop spans 14 amino acids. The CDR3 is CASSLVSGRDEQYF. In nucleotides, the CDR3 is TGTGCCAGCAGCTTAGTAAGTGGCCGGGACGAGCAGTACTTC.

This sequence joins TRBV7-2 and TRBJ2-3; 8 positions match TRBD1. The V and J ends lost 0 bases and 6 bases, in that order; junction bases with no gene match: 2. CDR3 length: 14 residues. CDR1 SGHTA and CDR2 FQGNSA come from the germline V gene. The CDR3 spells CASSLARQGDTQYF. The CDR3, as DNA: TGTGCCAGCAGCTTAGCCCGACAGGGGGATACGCAGTATTTT.

The chain recombines TRBV5-1 with TRBJ2-7; 10 nucleotides align to TRBD1. This CDR3 has 16 amino acids. The germline V gene encodes CDR1 SGHRS and CDR2 YFSETQ. With 0 bases clipped from V and 5 bases from J, the junction kept 8 bases outside the gene matches. CDR3 in DNA: TGCGCCAGCAGCTTGGCCGTCGGGACAGGGGACCACGAGCAGTACTTC. Residues: CASSLAVGTGDHEQYF.

This clonotype was seen a single time. The rearrangement links TRBV28 to TRBJ2-3, with 7 positions matching TRBD2. Germline lookup yields CDR1 MDHEN and CDR2 SYDVKM. This CDR3 is built from 14 residues. Trimming at V came to 8 bases and at J to 9 bases, leaving 14 bases not matched to a gene. This CDR3 is CASRSGDQVGTQYF. The CDR3 region has the DNA TGTGCCAGCCGCAGCGGGGACCAAGTGGGGACGCAGTATTTT.

V usage is TRBV4-2 and J usage is TRBJ2-1; D possibly uses TRBD1 or TRBD2 (5 bases each). V lost 5 bases, J lost 0 bases, and 17 bases lay in between. This CDR3 region has 17 residues. From germline, CDR1 is LGHNA and CDR2 YNFKEQ. In DNA form, the CDR3 reads TGTGCCAGCAGCAGGCACTCCGACAGCGGCTCCTACAATGAGCAGTTCTTC. The encoded protein is CASSRHSDSGSYNEQFF.

The gene calls are TRBV15 and TRBJ1-4; D gene unclear. V lost 6 bases and J 8 bases, leaving 19 bases between the germline ends. The CDR3 is made up of 15 amino acids. Germline CDR1 and CDR2: LNHNV and YYDKDF (reference sequence). The CDR3 loop is CATRIGEQLGEKLFF. The CDR3 DNA reads TGTGCCACCAGGATCGGTGAACAGCTCGGGGAAAAACTGTTTTTT.

The CDR3 is CASSEAGSPLHF. The CDR3 coding sequence is TGTGCCAGCAGTGAAGCAGGGTCCCCCCTCCACTTT. The chain is built from TRBV25-1 and TRBJ1-6, with D possibly matching TRBD1 (5 bases). Germline V CDR1 and CDR2: MGHDK, SYGVNS. This CDR3 has 12 amino acids. V was trimmed by 2 bases and J by 13 bases, leaving 9 bases between them.

The rearrangement joins TRBV2 to TRBJ1-1; 8 nucleotides align to TRBD1. With V trimmed by 6 bases and J by 1 base, 7 bases remained unmatched. This CDR3 has 15 residues. Germline V CDR1 and CDR2: SNHLY, FYNNEI. CDR3 amino acids: CASSAWTGRNTEAFF. DNA for the CDR3: TGTGCCAGCAGCGCCTGGACAGGGAGGAACACTGAAGCTTTCTTT. The entire variable domain, with the rest obtained from reference TRBV2 and TRBJ1-1, is as follows: EPEVTQTPSHQVTQMGQEVILRCVPISNHLYFYWYRQILGQKVEFLVSFYNNEISEKSEIFDDQFSVERPDGSNFTLKIRSTKLEDSAMYFCASSAWTGRNTEAFFGQGTRLTVV.

The chain couples TRBV6-5 to TRBJ1-2; tentatively, D is TRBD1 (5 bases). Germline-derived CDR1 and CDR2 are MNHEY and SVGAGI. CDR3 length: 13 residues. V lost 4 bases, J lost 3 bases, and 9 bases lay in between. The CDR3 region is CASSFDSYYGYTF. The CDR3 DNA is TGTGCCAGCAGTTTCGACAGCTACTATGGCTACACCTTC.